The text below deals with one TCR beta chain. Enrolled through a virtual design, the participants were between roughly 18 and 100 years of age and came from some 26 US areas. Grouping used clinical history reported by participants in a survey and questionnaire. TCRdb's table, derived via immunoSEQ multiplex PCR, lists solely in-frame clones and lacks some. The sample includes fewer than 350,000 clones, around nine tenths of them seen just once. This CDR3 is 15 amino acids long. Between the trimmed V and J ends, which lost 4 bases and 3 bases, there was a span of 12 bases. Per the germline V gene, CDR1 is KGHDR and CDR2 is SFDVKD. The data are from a study of blood T cell repertoires in COVID-19. About the study: COVID-19 samples, acute and convalescent, were from the United States, Italy and Spain. From T cells, B-cell-depleted T cells, or PBMCs came the material, which was cDNA or gDNA.

The sequenced sample was PBMCs or T cells enriched from blood (not recorded which). V usage is TRBV24-1 and J usage is TRBJ1-5, with D possibly TRBD1 on 6 matching bases. This TCR derives from a woman in her thirties or forties who had recovered from COVID-19. CDR3 nucleotides: TGTGCCACCAGTGACTCGGACAGATACAATCAGCCCCAGCATTTT. Translation: CATSDSDRYNQPQHF.